A selection of T cell receptor beta chains follows, all from one sample in a study of T cell responses to AZD1222 COVID-19 vaccine. Only in-frame clones appear in the TCRdb table, and some are missing; sequencing was by immunoSEQ multiplex PCR. Of about 54,000 clones listed, 70% to 90% are singletons. The sequences come from peripheral blood, collected on day 0 of AZD1222 vaccination. These TCRs come from an adult in good health. Both conserved end residues are part of each CDR3. D genes are given only for firm matches.

v_gene: TRBV15
j_gene: TRBJ1-1
d_gene: TRBD1
CDR3nt: TGTGCCACCAGCAGATCTACTGGACAGGACTTCGAAGCTTTCTTT
CDR3aa: CATSRSTGQDFEAFF

v_gene: TRBV5-6
j_gene: TRBJ1-2
d_gene: .
CDR3nt: TGTGCCAGCAGCTTCCGGAGTTTGGATGGCTACACCTTC
CDR3aa: CASSFRSLDGYTF

v_gene: TRBV5-5
j_gene: TRBJ1-5
d_gene: .
CDR3nt: TGTGCCAGCAGCTTGGTGGGGGGGAGTCAGCCCCAGCATTTT
CDR3aa: CASSLVGGSQPQHF

v_gene: TRBV11-3
j_gene: TRBJ1-1
d_gene: TRBD1
CDR3nt: TGTGCCAGCAGCTTAGCGCCGACAGGGAGGGGAGGCACTGAAGCTTTCTTT
CDR3aa: CASSLAPTGRGGTEAFF

v_gene: TRBV28
j_gene: TRBJ1-1
d_gene: .
CDR3nt: TGTGCCAGCAGTTTCCACCGATTGAACACTGAAGCTTTCTTT
CDR3aa: CASSFHRLNTEAFF

v_gene: TRBV7-6
j_gene: TRBJ2-1
d_gene: .
CDR3nt: TGTGCCAGCAGCTTAGCCTCGATTCCGAGCTCCTACAATGAGCAGTTCTTC
CDR3aa: CASSLASIPSSYNEQFF

v_gene: TRBV7-8
j_gene: TRBJ2-7
d_gene: .
CDR3nt: TGTGCCAGCAGCTCACCGGATCGTCCCTACGAGCAGTACTTC
CDR3aa: CASSSPDRPYEQYF

v_gene: TRBV19
j_gene: TRBJ1-6
d_gene: TRBD1
CDR3nt: TGTGCCAGTACGGGACAGGGATTTTCACCCCTCCACTTT
CDR3aa: CASTGQGFSPLHF

v_gene: TRBV6-2/TRBV6-3
j_gene: TRBJ2-7
d_gene: .
CDR3nt: TGTGCCAGCAGTTTGGGACGCAGGTTCGACGAGCAGTACTTC
CDR3aa: CASSLGRRFDEQYF

v_gene: TRBV7-3
j_gene: TRBJ2-3
d_gene: TRBD2
CDR3nt: TGTGCCAGCACCCTGAGCGGGGGGGCCACAGATACGCAGTATTTT
CDR3aa: CASTLSGGATDTQYF

v_gene: TRBV3-1/TRBV3-2
j_gene: TRBJ2-3
d_gene: .
CDR3nt: TGTGCCAGCAGCCAAGGGGGGACGACAAGGGGGTATTTT
CDR3aa: CASSQGGTTRGYF

v_gene: TRBV11-3
j_gene: TRBJ1-1
d_gene: .
CDR3nt: TGTGCCAGCAGCTTACAGGGTGACACTGAAGCTTTCTTT
CDR3aa: CASSLQGDTEAFF

v_gene: TRBV13
j_gene: TRBJ2-7
d_gene: .
CDR3nt: TGTGCCAGCAGCTCAGAGGACAGCTACGAGCAGTACTTC
CDR3aa: CASSSEDSYEQYF